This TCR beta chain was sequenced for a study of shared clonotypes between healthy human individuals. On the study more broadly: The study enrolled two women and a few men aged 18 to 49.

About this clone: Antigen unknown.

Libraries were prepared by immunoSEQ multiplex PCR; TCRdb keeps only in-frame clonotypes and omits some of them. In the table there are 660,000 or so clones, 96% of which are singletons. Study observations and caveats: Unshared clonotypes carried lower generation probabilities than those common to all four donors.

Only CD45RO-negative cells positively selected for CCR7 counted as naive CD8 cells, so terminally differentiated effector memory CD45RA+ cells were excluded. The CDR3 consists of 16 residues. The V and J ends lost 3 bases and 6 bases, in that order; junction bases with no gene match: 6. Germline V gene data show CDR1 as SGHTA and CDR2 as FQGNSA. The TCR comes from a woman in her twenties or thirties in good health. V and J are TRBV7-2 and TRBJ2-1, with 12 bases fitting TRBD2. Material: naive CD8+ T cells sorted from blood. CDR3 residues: CASSFVPSGRGNEQFF. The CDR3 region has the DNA TGTGCCAGCAGCTTCGTCCCTAGCGGGAGGGGCAATGAGCAGTTCTTC.